This TCR beta chain was sequenced during a study of cytomegalovirus exposure and HLA in healthy donors. Background on the study: Approximately 81% of 300 to 450 genotyped donors fell in the Caucasian-associated ancestry cluster. Study conclusions and caveats: A later analysis reportedly found that, within productive TCRs, an Asian-associated ancestry cluster had fewer N-insertions than the mean observed across the roughly 690 donors. Evidence from a later analysis indicated that most CMV-associated TCR beta chains looked HLA-restricted. An observed cluster of highly shared sequence variants was recorded as a likely sequencing artifact.

The PCR made use of 60 Vbeta and 13 Jbeta primers. Assay: immunoSEQ multiplex PCR; the TCRdb copy retains only in-frame clones and omits some. The sample comprises over 80,000 clones, approximately 70% of which are singletons, and roughly 3.5% rests with the top ten. This clone was observed a few times. Antigen: not known. V lost 0 bases and J lost 1, with 12 bases in between. There are 16 residues in the CDR3. Germline V lookup: CDR1 SNHLY, CDR2 FYNNEI. The specimen sequenced was PBMCs. The receptor's source is a man aged 40-49 years in good health and CMV-seronegative. The chain has TRBV2 and TRBJ1-1; weak D call: TRBD1 (5 bases). This CDR3 reads CASSEAVSQGNTEAFF. In DNA form, the CDR3 reads TGTGCCAGCAGTGAAGCCGTTAGTCAGGGGAACACTGAAGCTTTCTTT.